This T cell receptor beta chain appears in the sequencing data of a study of spatial heterogeneity in lung cancer. One entry per CDR3 protein, called by TCRdb with MiXCR from the 5' RACE reads. The profile shows around 98,000 distinct CDR3 sequences, around 19% of them singletons. Time point reported: blood at routine non-recurrence follow-up after resection. This CDR3 spans 15 amino acids. J was trimmed by 9 bases and V by 0 bases; bases with no gene match: 7. Germline V lookup: CDR1 SGHRS, CDR2 YFSETQ. The sequence came from a male donor with early-stage non-small cell lung cancer. Sequences were derived from PBMCs, sampled at follow-up. This chain uses TRBV5-1 with TRBJ2-1, with 9 bases identical to TRBD2. CDR3 region: CASSLVLAGISEQFF. As DNA, the CDR3 is TGCGCCAGCAGCTTGGTCCTAGCGGGAATATCTGAGCAGTTCTTC.